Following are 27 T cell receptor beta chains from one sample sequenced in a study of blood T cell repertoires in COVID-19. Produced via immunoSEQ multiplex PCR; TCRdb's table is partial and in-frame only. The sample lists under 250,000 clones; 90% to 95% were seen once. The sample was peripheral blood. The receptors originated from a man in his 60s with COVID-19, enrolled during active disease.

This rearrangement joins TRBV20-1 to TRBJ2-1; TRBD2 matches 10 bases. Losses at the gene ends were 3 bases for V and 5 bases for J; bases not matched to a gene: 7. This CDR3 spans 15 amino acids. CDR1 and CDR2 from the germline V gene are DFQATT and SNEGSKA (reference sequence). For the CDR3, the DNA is TGCAGTGCTAGTTCTCTAGCGGGGGACCACAATGAGCAGTTCTTC. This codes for CSASSLAGDHNEQFF.

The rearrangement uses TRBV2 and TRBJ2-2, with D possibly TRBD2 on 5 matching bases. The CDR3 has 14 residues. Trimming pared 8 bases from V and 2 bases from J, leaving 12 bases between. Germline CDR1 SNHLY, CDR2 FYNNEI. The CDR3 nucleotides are TGTGCCAGCGTTTCGGGGAGCAACACCGGGGAGCTGTTTTTT. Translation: CASVSGSNTGELFF.

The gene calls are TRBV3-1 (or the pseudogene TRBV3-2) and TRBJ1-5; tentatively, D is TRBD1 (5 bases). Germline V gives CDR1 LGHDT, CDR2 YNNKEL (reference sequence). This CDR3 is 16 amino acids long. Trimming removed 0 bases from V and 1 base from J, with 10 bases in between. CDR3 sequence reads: CASSQDSPGSNQPQHF. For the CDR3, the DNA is TGTGCCAGCAGCCAAGACAGCCCAGGGAGCAATCAGCCCCAGCATTTT.

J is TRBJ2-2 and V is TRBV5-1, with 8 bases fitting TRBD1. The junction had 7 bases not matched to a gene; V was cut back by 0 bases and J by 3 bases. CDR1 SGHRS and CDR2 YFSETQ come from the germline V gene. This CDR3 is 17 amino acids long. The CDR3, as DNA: TGCGCCAGCAGCTTGGGGCCTCAGGGGGCGGACACCGGGGAGCTGTTTTTT. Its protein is CASSLGPQGADTGELFF.

The CDR3 DNA follows: TGTGCCAGCAGCTTGGGACAGGGGGCTTCTCAGCCCCAGCATTTT. Protein product: CASSLGQGASQPQHF. This chain links TRBV5-6 with TRBJ1-5; 10 bases fit TRBD1. This CDR3 is 15 amino acids long. Germline assignment: CDR1 SGHDT and CDR2 YYEEEE. The V and J ends lost 0 bases and 6 bases, in that order; junction bases with no gene match: 3.

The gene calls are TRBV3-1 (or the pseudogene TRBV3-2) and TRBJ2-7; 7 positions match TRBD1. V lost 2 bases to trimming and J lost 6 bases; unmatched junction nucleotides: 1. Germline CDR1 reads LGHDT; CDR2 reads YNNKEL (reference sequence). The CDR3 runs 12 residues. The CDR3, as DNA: TGTGCCAGCAGCCAACACAGGGGCGAGCAGTACTTC. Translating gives CASSQHRGEQYF.

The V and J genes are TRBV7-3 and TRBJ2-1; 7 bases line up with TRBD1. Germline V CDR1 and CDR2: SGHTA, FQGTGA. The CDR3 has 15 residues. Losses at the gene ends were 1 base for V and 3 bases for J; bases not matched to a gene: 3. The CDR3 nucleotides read TGTGCCAGCAGCTTAAGTCCAGGGGGCTACAATGAGCAGTTCTTC. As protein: CASSLSPGGYNEQFF. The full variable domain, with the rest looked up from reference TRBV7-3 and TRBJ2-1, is GAGVSQTPSNKVTEKGKYVELRCDPISGHTALYWYRQSLGQGPEFLIYFQGTGAADDSGLPNDRFFAVRPEGSVSTLKIQRTERGDSAVYLCASSLSPGGYNEQFFGPGTRLTVL.

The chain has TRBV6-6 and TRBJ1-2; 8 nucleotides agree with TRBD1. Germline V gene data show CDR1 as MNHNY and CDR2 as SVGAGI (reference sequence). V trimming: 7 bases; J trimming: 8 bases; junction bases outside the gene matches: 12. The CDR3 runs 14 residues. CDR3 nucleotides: TGTGCCAGCACTCTACCGGCAGGGGGCAGGGGCTACACCTTC. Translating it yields CASTLPAGGRGYTF.

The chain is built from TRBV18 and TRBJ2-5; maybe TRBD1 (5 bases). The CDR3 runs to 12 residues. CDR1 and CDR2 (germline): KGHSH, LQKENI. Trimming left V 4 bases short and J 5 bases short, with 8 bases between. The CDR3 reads CASSLQEETQYF. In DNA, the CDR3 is TGTGCCAGCTCACTACAGGAGGAGACCCAGTACTTC. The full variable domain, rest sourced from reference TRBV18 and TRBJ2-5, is NAGVMQNPRHLVRRRGQEARLRCSPMKGHSHVYWYRQLPEEGLKFMVYLQKENIIDESGMPKERFSAEFPKEGPSILRIQQVVRGDSAAYFCASSLQEETQYFGPGTRLLVL.

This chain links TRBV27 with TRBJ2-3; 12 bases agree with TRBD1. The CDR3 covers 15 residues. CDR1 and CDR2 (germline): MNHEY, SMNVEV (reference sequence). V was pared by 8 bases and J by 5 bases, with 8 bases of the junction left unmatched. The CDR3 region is CASGTGTGGVDTQYF. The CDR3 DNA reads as TGTGCCAGCGGTACCGGGACAGGGGGCGTAGATACGCAGTATTTT.

The CDR3 protein is CASSLEGRDYEQYF. CDR3 nucleotides: TGTGCCAGCAGTTTAGAGGGAAGAGACTACGAGCAGTACTTC. This chain uses TRBV27 with TRBJ2-7; D perhaps matches TRBD2 (5 bases). The CDR3 is 14 residues long. Trimming cost V 2 bases and J 3 bases, with 11 bases left between them. Germline CDR1 MNHEY, CDR2 SMNVEV (reference sequence).

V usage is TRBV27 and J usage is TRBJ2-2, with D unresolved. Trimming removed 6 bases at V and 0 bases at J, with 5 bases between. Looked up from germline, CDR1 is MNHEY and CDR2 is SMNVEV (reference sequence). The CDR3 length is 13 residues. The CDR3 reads CASSPTNTGELFF. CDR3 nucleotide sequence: TGTGCCAGCAGCCCCACGAACACCGGGGAGCTGTTTTTT.

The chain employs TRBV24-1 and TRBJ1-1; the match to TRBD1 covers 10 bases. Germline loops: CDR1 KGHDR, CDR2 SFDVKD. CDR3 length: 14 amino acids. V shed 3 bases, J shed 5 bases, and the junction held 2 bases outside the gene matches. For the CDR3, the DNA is TGTGCCACCAGTGATCGGACAGGGGGAACTGAAGCTTTCTTT. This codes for CATSDRTGGTEAFF.

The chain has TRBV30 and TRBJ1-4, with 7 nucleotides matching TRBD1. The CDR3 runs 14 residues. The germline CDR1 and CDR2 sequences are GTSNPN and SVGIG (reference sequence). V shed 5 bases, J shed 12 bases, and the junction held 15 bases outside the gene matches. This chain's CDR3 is CAWERNRGLRELFF. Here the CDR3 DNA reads TGTGCCTGGGAGCGTAACAGGGGACTTAGGGAACTGTTTTTT. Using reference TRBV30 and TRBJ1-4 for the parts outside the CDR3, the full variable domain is SQTIHQWPATLVQPVGSPLSLECTVEGTSNPNLYWYRQAAGRGLQLLFYSVGIGQISSEVPQNLSASRPQDRQFILSSKKLLLSDSGFYLCAWERNRGLRELFFGSGTQLSVL.

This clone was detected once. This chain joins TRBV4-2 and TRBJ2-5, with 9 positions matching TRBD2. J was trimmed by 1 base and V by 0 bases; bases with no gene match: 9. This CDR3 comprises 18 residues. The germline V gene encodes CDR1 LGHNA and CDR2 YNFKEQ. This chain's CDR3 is CASSQEALGAGGQETQYF. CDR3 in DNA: TGTGCCAGCAGCCAAGAGGCCCTCGGAGCGGGAGGCCAAGAGACCCAGTACTTC.

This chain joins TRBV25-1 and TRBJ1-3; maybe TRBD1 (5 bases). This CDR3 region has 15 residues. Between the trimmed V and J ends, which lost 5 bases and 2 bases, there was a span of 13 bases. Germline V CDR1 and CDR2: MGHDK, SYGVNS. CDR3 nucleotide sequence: TGTGCCAGCAGTCCAAGGGGTAGCCCTGGAAACACCATATATTTT. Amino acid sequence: CASSPRGSPGNTIYF.

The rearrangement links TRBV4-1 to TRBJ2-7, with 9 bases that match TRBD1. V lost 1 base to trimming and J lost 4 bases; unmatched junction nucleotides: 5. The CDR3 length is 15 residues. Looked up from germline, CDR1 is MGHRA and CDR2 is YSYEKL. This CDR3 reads CASSQGGTGRYEQYF. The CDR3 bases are TGCGCCAGCAGCCAAGGTGGGACAGGGAGGTACGAGCAGTACTTC.

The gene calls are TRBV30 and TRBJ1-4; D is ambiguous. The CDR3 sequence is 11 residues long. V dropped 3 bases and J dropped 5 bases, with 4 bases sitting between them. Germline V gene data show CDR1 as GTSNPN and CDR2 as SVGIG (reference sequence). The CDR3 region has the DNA TGTGCCTGGAGCCGGAATGAAAAACTGTTTTTT. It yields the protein CAWSRNEKLFF. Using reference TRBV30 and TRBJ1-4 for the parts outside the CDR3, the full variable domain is SQTIHQWPATLVQPVGSPLSLECTVEGTSNPNLYWYRQAAGRGLQLLFYSVGIGQISSEVPQNLSASRPQDRQFILSSKKLLLSDSGFYLCAWSRNEKLFFGSGTQLSVL.

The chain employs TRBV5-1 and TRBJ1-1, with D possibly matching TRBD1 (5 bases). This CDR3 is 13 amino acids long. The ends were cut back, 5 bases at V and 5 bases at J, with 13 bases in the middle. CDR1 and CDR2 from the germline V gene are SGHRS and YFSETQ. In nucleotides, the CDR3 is TGCGCCAGCAGTCCAGGGTATTCGACTGAAGCTTTCTTT. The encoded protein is CASSPGYSTEAFF.

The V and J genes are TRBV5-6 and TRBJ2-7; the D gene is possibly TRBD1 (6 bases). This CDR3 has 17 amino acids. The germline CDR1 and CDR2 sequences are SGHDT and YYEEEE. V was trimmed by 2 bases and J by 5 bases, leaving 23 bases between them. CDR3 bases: TGTGCCAGCAGCTTTAGTCCATCCACAGGGTATCTGGACGAGCAGTACTTC. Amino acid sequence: CASSFSPSTGYLDEQYF.

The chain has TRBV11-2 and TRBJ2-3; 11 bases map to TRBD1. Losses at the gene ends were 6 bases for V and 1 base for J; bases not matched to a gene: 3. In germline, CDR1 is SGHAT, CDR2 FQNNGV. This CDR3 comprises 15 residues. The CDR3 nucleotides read TGTGCCAGCAGGAAGGACAGGGGGCGCACAGATACGCAGTATTTT. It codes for CASRKDRGRTDTQYF. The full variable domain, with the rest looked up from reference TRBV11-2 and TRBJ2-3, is EAGVAQSPRYKIIEKRQSVAFWCNPISGHATLYWYQQILGQGPKLLIQFQNNGVVDDSQLPKDRFSAERLKGVDSTLKIQPAKLEDSAVYLCASRKDRGRTDTQYFGPGTRLTVL.

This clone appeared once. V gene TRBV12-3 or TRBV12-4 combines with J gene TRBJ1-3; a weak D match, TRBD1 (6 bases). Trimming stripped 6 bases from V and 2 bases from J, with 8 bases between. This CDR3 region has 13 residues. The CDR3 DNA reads TGTGCCAGCAGGAGGACAGCTGGAAACACCATATATTTT. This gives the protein CASRRTAGNTIYF.

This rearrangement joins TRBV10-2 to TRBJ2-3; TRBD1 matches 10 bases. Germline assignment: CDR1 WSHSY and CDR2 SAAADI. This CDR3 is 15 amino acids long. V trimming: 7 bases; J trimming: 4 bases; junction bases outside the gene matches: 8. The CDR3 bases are TGCGCCAGCACGGACCCGGGACAGGGGTCAGATACGCAGTATTTT. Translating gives CASTDPGQGSDTQYF.

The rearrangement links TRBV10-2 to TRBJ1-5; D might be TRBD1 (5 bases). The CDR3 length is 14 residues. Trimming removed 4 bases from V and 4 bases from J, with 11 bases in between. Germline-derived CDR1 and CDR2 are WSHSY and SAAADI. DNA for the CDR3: TGCGCCAGCAGTGTGGGAGGGGTGAATCAGCCCCAGCATTTT. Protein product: CASSVGGVNQPQHF.

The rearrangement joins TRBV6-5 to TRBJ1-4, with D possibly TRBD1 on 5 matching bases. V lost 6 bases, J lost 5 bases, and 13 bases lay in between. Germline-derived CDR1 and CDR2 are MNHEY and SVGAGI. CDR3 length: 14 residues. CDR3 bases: TGTGCCAGCAGGTTCGGGACTCAGAATGAAAAACTGTTTTTT. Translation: CASRFGTQNEKLFF.

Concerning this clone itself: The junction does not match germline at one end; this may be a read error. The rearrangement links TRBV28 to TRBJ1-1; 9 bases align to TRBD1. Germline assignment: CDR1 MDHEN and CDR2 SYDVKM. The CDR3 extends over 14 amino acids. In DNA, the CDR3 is TGTGCCAGCAGATCCGGGACAGGGAACGCTGAAGCTTTCTTT. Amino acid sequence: CASRSGTGNAEAFF.

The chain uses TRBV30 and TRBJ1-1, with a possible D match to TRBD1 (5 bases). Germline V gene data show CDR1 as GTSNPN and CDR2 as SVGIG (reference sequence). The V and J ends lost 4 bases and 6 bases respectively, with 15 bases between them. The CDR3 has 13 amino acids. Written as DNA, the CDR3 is TGTGCCTGGAATTCACAGGTGGGCGCTGAAGCTTTCTTT. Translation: CAWNSQVGAEAFF.